This passage covers 14 T cell receptor beta chains from one sample sequenced in a study of regulatory T cells in long-lasting Graves disease. Arm-PCR of CDR3 regions and iRepertoire HTBI primers were used to build TCR beta libraries. TCRdb recomputed calls from the multiplex PCR reads with MiXCR, one row per CDR3 protein. Of 450,000 to 600,000 distinct CDR3 sequences in the sample, 13% were seen once. The time point: newly diagnosed GD, antithyroid drugs for less than 3 months. PBMC-extracted RNA yielded the TCR library. The data also belong to a second study, concerning T cells in Graves' hyperthyroidism and ophthalmopathy.

Sequenced material: peripheral blood mononuclear cells (PBMCs), taken at new diagnosis, from a patient treated with antithyroid drugs. All receptors derive from a man younger than 45 with Graves disease.

There are many counts of this clonotype. This CDR3 reads CASMRDDTQYF. The DNA for the CDR3 is TGTGCCAGCATGCGGGACGATACGCAGTATTTT. This rearrangement joins TRBV7-9 to TRBJ2-3, with D tentatively TRBD2 (6 bases). CDR3 length: 11 amino acids. Trimming cost V 7 bases and J 6 bases, with 8 bases left between them. The V gene's germline CDR1 is SEHNR and CDR2 FQNEAQ (reference sequence).

The chain uses TRBV20-1 and TRBJ2-1, with D tentatively TRBD2 (5 bases). V was clipped by 1 base and J by 4 bases, with 14 bases between them. CDR3 length: 15 residues. Germline loops: CDR1 DFQATT, CDR2 SNEGSKA (reference sequence). DNA of the CDR3: TGCAGTGCTAGAGGGGGAGAGCCGCTATACAATGAGCAGTTCTTC. Protein: CSARGGEPLYNEQFF.

The rearrangement uses TRBV6-2 or TRBV6-3 and TRBJ1-5; D is ambiguous. The CDR3 is 15 residues long. CDR1 and CDR2 from the germline V gene are MNHEY and SVGEGT. V was pared by 0 bases and J by 4 bases, with 10 bases between. The chain's CDR3 is CASSYSGTGNQPQHF. The DNA of the CDR3 is TGTGCCAGCAGTTACTCGGGAACGGGAAATCAGCCCCAGCATTTT.

This clonotype was recorded many times. The chain employs TRBV6-1 and TRBJ2-2; D unclear. Germline loops: CDR1 MNHNS, CDR2 SASEGT. The CDR3 runs to 15 residues. Trimming took off 0 bases at V and 6 bases at J, with 11 bases between the two ends. This chain's CDR3 is CASSEAVRLAGELFF. CDR3 DNA: TGTGCCAGCAGTGAAGCGGTTCGGCTGGCCGGGGAGCTGTTTTTT.

In this sample, this clonotype turned up many times. CDR3 sequence (DNA): TGTGCCAGCAGTCCGGGACTGTTAGCTAACTATGGCTACACCTTC. Protein: CASSPGLLANYGYTF. The chain links TRBV27 to TRBJ1-2; perhaps TRBD1 as D (5 bases). Trimming took off 5 bases at V and 0 bases at J, with 13 bases between the two ends. CDR3 length: 15 amino acids. CDR1 and CDR2 from the germline V gene are MNHEY and SMNVEV (reference sequence).

This clonotype was observed many times. The chain uses TRBV6-2 or TRBV6-3 and TRBJ1-1, with 7 bases lining up with TRBD1. CDR1 is MNHEY, CDR2 SVGEGT, per germline. This CDR3 has 15 residues. V trimming: 6 bases; J trimming: 0 bases; junction bases outside the gene matches: 7. CDR3 in amino acids: CASRILGTVNTEAFF. In nucleotides, the CDR3 is TGTGCCAGCAGGATTCTCGGGACAGTGAACACTGAAGCTTTCTTT.

This clonotype appeared many times. The V and J genes are TRBV27 and TRBJ2-6; 7 nucleotides align to TRBD1. The germline CDR1 and CDR2 sequences are MNHEY and SMNVEV (reference sequence). Unmatched junction bases numbered 9, after V lost 4 bases and J lost 3 bases. The CDR3 totals 17 residues. Here the CDR3 reads CASSSRDSGGGANVLTF. In nucleotides, the CDR3 is TGTGCCAGCAGTTCCCGGGACAGCGGAGGTGGGGCCAACGTCCTGACTTTC.

The CDR3 region is CASSETDYTYEQYF. DNA for the CDR3: TGTGCCAGCAGTGAAACCGACTATACCTACGAGCAGTACTTC. V usage is TRBV6-1 and J usage is TRBJ2-7, with a weak D call TRBD2 (5 bases). V shed 2 bases and J shed 2 bases, with 10 bases lying between them. CDR3 length: 14 residues. In germline, CDR1 is MNHNS, CDR2 SASEGT.

This clonotype was counted ten times or more. The chain couples TRBV5-1 to TRBJ2-3; 13 bases align to TRBD2. The V segment lost 3 bases and the J segment 6 bases; nucleotides outside the gene matches: 7. Germline loops: CDR1 SGHRS, CDR2 YFSETQ. This CDR3 has 16 amino acids. The CDR3 DNA follows: TGCGCCAGCAGCTCCCAAACTAGCGGGAGGGCCGATACGCAGTATTTT. The encoded protein is CASSSQTSGRADTQYF.

This clonotype was seen many times. The chain carries TRBV2 and TRBJ2-7, with 11 positions matching TRBD2. V lost 6 bases, J lost 0 bases, and 4 bases stayed unmatched. From germline, CDR1 is SNHLY and CDR2 FYNNEI. The CDR3 totals 15 residues. This CDR3 reads CASRKTSGASYEQYF. CDR3 DNA: TGTGCCAGCAGGAAGACTAGCGGGGCCTCCTACGAGCAGTACTTC.

This clonotype was detected only a few times. J is TRBJ2-7 and V is TRBV25-1, with 8 bases identical to TRBD1. V was pared by 3 bases and J by 7 bases, with 5 bases of the junction left unmatched. The CDR3 is 13 amino acids. The germline CDR1 and CDR2 sequences are MGHDK and SYGVNS. This CDR3 reads CASSDTGGREQYF. The CDR3 DNA is TGTGCCAGCAGTGATACAGGGGGGCGGGAGCAGTACTTC.

The chain uses TRBV27 and TRBJ2-1, with 8 bases fitting TRBD1. The germline CDR1 and CDR2 sequences are MNHEY and SMNVEV (reference sequence). CDR3 length: 17 amino acids. V lost 4 bases, J lost 0 bases, and 8 bases stayed unmatched. CDR3 sequence (DNA): TGTGCCAGCAGTTCTAAATCAGGGGGCAGCTCCTACAATGAGCAGTTCTTC. Amino acid sequence: CASSSKSGGSSYNEQFF.

There are many counts of this clonotype. The V call is TRBV27, the J call TRBJ2-7, with no clear D. The CDR3 is 13 amino acids. V was cut by 2 bases and J by 3 bases, with 8 bases left in between. Germline V lookup: CDR1 MNHEY, CDR2 SMNVEV (reference sequence). The CDR3 reads CASSLKQYYEQYF. CDR3 nucleotides: TGTGCCAGCAGTTTAAAACAGTACTACGAGCAGTACTTC.

This clonotype was counted between two and nine times. This chain links TRBV5-6 with TRBJ2-7; D is tentatively TRBD1 or TRBD2 (5 bases each). The CDR3 is made up of 14 amino acids. Germline CDR1 reads SGHDT; CDR2 reads YYEEEE. The V end was cut by 5 bases, the J end by 2 bases, with 14 bases between. The CDR3 DNA reads TGTGCCAGCAGACAAGGCAGGGACCCCTACGAGCAGTACTTC. As protein: CASRQGRDPYEQYF.